This T cell receptor (beta chain) was captured by sequencing in a study of identical twins. The CDR3 runs 14 residues. Deletions cut 3 bases from V and 1 base from J, with 9 bases between. The germline CDR1 and CDR2 sequences are SNHLY and FYNNEI. This clonotype was found a few times. The antigen is unknown. TCRdb recomputed calls from the 5' RACE reads with MiXCR, one row per CDR3 protein. The table has just over 500,000 distinct CDR3 sequences, about 20% seen once; the top ten hold 0.91%. Study-level points and caveats: Fewer insertions were carried by abundant cord blood beta clonotypes, but none was seen in memory repertoires. Without tracking the same donors, conclusions rested on cross-sectional statistical analysis.

These data are also associated with another study on T cells expressing NK-cell markers. This second study says: Just one sequenced donor of eight was HCMV-seronegative, while seven were seropositive.

The rearrangement links TRBV2 to TRBJ1-1, with D tentatively TRBD1 (5 bases). The source of this sequence is a woman aged 18 to 35 in good health. The sample was CD4+ T cells sorted from blood. The CDR3, as DNA: TGTGCCAGCAGTGAGCTTGGGGGGAACACTGAAGCTTTCTTT. Amino acids: CASSELGGNTEAFF.